This T cell receptor (beta chain) was identified during a study of T cell responses to AZD1222 COVID-19 vaccine. Study-level points and caveats: Of the AZD1222 recipients, only 5 to 7 were seropositive at baseline. Spike regions recognized by vaccine-associated CD4 TCRs spanned the protein, led by 160-218 and 743-854. A mostly white British donor set with more females was recruited, and clonal diversity was possibly underestimated.

Researchers grouped second doses given at about 4 or about 12 weeks into one pool. This CDR3 contains 18 residues. The V gene end was trimmed by 2 bases and the J gene end by 4 bases; junction bases not matched to a gene: 10. Germline lookup yields CDR1 SNHLY and CDR2 FYNNEI. TCRdb's copy holds only in-frame clones and misses some; the assay was immunoSEQ multiplex PCR. The sample carries some 180,000 clones, roughly nine tenths recorded once. Regarding this clone: Its antigen is as yet unknown.

This sequence was found in an adult who received the AZD1222 COVID-19 vaccine. The sequencing here drew on peripheral blood, taken 28 days after the second AZD1222 dose. This chain uses TRBV2 with TRBJ2-5, with 13 bases aligning to TRBD2. CDR3 loop: CASSESGTSGVPAETQYF. The CDR3 nucleotides read TGTGCCAGCAGTGAATCGGGGACTAGCGGGGTGCCCGCAGAGACCCAGTACTTC.